Presented here are 28 T cell receptor beta chains from one specimen sequenced in a study of T cell changes during pregnancy in multiple sclerosis. TCRdb's table, derived via immunoSEQ multiplex PCR, lists solely in-frame clones and lacks some. Here the sample spans about 94,000 clones, roughly 92% being singletons. The sample in question was peripheral blood, obtained after pregnancy. The receptors derive from a female donor with multiple sclerosis, enrolled in a pregnancy study.

This clone rates as medium-sized. The chain carries TRBV7-2 and TRBJ2-1, with 9 bases aligning to TRBD1. The CDR3 has 16 residues. J gave up 3 bases and V 3 bases, and 6 bases lay outside the gene matches. In germline, CDR1 is SGHTA, CDR2 FQGNSA. CDR3 in amino acids: CASSLQPGQGYNEQFF. CDR3 nucleotides: TGTGCCAGCAGCTTGCAACCGGGACAGGGCTACAATGAGCAGTTCTTC.

This chain joins TRBV7-9 and TRBJ1-4; 7 bases are a match to TRBD1. The germline gives CDR1 SEHNR, CDR2 FQNEAQ (reference sequence). Unmatched junction bases numbered 11, after V lost 5 bases and J lost 8 bases. The CDR3 runs 15 residues. CDR3 in DNA: TGTGCCAGCAGCGCACGAACAGGGGAAGAGGAAAAACTGTTTTTT. This gives the protein CASSARTGEEEKLFF.

This clone was observed a handful of times. The chain uses TRBV7-2 and TRBJ1-1; D possibly corresponds to TRBD1 (6 bases). Between the trimmed V and J ends, which lost 7 bases and 4 bases, there was a span of 16 bases. Germline CDR1 reads SGHTA; CDR2 reads FQGNSA. CDR3 length: 14 amino acids. The CDR3 DNA sequence: TGTGCCAGCACCTCGACAGGCGCTGGCACTGAAGCTTTCTTT. Translation gives CASTSTGAGTEAFF.

V gene TRBV7-9 combines with J gene TRBJ2-7; TRBD1 aligns across 7 bases. CDR3 size: 15 residues. Losses at the gene ends were 0 bases for V and 1 base for J; bases not matched to a gene: 3. Germline assignment: CDR1 SEHNR and CDR2 FQNEAQ (reference sequence). CDR3 sequence reads: CASSLAMGQSYEQYF. In DNA form, the CDR3 reads TGTGCCAGCAGCTTAGCTATGGGACAGTCCTACGAGCAGTACTTC.

This clone was observed once. The chain links TRBV7-6 to TRBJ2-7, with unresolved D. Trimming shortened V by 4 bases and J by 2 bases, and 12 bases separated the two germline ends. CDR3 size: 14 residues. Germline V gene data show CDR1 as SGHVS and CDR2 as FNYEAQ. The CDR3, as DNA: TGTGCCAGCAGCTCTGAGGTATTTCCCTACGAGCAGTACTTC. Translating it yields CASSSEVFPYEQYF. Complete variable domain (other parts from reference TRBV7-6 and TRBJ2-7): GAGVSQSPRYKVTKRGQDVALRCDPISGHVSLYWYRQALGQGPEFLTYFNYEAQQDKSGLPNDRFSAERPEGSISTLTIQRTEQRDSAMYRCASSSEVFPYEQYFGPGTRLTVT.

This chain joins TRBV27 and TRBJ1-2, with D perhaps TRBD1 (6 bases). The length of the CDR3 is 18 residues. Germline V lookup: CDR1 MNHEY, CDR2 SMNVEV (reference sequence). V lost 4 bases and J lost 0, with 21 bases in between. CDR3: CASSSRGPTGKANYGYTF. The CDR3 coding sequence is TGTGCCAGCAGTTCCCGGGGCCCGACAGGAAAAGCTAACTATGGCTACACCTTC.

The chain employs TRBV7-9 and TRBJ1-5; TRBD1 agrees at 8 bases. The length of the CDR3 is 13 residues. Germline loops: CDR1 SEHNR, CDR2 FQNEAQ (reference sequence). Trimming at V came to 6 bases and at J to 11 bases, leaving 9 bases not matched to a gene. The CDR3 DNA reads TGTGCCAGCAGTGACCAGGGGGCCCGGGCCCAGCATTTT. Protein product: CASSDQGARAQHF.

This rearrangement joins TRBV9 to TRBJ1-1, with TRBD1 identical over 9 bases. After removal of 2 bases from V and 0 bases from J, the junction contained 2 bases not matched to a gene. The CDR3 covers 15 residues. The germline V gene encodes CDR1 SGDLS and CDR2 YYNGEE. CDR3 DNA sequence: TGTGCCAGCAGCGTCGGGACAGGGATGAACACTGAAGCTTTCTTT. Translating it yields CASSVGTGMNTEAFF.

The chain employs TRBV4-3 and TRBJ2-6; D remains ambiguous. The V and J ends lost 0 bases and 0 bases respectively, with 12 bases between them. The V gene's germline CDR1 is LGHNA and CDR2 YSLEER. The CDR3 contains 18 residues. The CDR3 spells CASSQDPGGSSGANVLTF. CDR3 nucleotide sequence: TGCGCCAGCAGCCAAGATCCCGGCGGATCCTCTGGGGCCAACGTCCTGACTTTC.

The chain joins TRBV28 to TRBJ2-2, with D possibly TRBD1 on 7 matching bases. Germline CDR1 and CDR2: MDHEN and SYDVKM. The CDR3 runs to 13 residues. CDR3 coding DNA: TGTGGCACAGGGGAGGAGTTCGCCGGGGAGCTGTTTTTT. This sequence encodes CGTGEEFAGELFF. The whole variable domain, filled in from reference TRBV28 and TRBJ2-2, reads DVKVTQSSRYLVKRTGEKVFLECVQDMDHENMFWYRQDPGLGLRLIYFSYDVKMKEKGDIPEGYSVSREKKERFSLILESASTNQTSMYLCGTGEEFAGELFFGEGSRLTVL.

This sequence joins TRBV5-1 and TRBJ2-7, with D maybe TRBD1 (6 bases). The CDR3 has 13 amino acids. Trimming removed 4 bases at V and 2 bases at J, with 10 bases between. Germline CDR1 reads SGHRS; CDR2 reads YFSETQ. CDR3 sequence: CASSRDNTYEQYF. The CDR3 DNA reads as TGCGCCAGCAGCCGGGACAACACCTACGAGCAGTACTTC.

This chain joins TRBV2 and TRBJ2-7; TRBD2 matches 11 bases. Germline CDR1 is SNHLY and CDR2 is FYNNEI. This CDR3 contains 14 residues. Trimming removed 6 bases from V and 2 bases from J; junction bases left unmatched: 3. The CDR3 reads CASSEGLAAYEQYF. The DNA for the CDR3 is TGTGCCAGCAGCGAGGGACTAGCGGCCTACGAGCAGTACTTC. The full variable domain, rest sourced from reference TRBV2 and TRBJ2-7, is EPEVTQTPSHQVTQMGQEVILRCVPISNHLYFYWYRQILGQKVEFLVSFYNNEISEKSEIFDDQFSVERPDGSNFTLKIRSTKLEDSAMYFCASSEGLAAYEQYFGPGTRLTVT.

The rearrangement joins TRBV28 to TRBJ2-3, with D possibly being TRBD1 (5 bases). This CDR3 spans 12 amino acids. Trimming took off 8 bases at V and 0 bases at J, with 6 bases between the two ends. The germline V gene has CDR1 MDHEN and CDR2 SYDVKM. The CDR3 region has the DNA TGTGCCAGCGCAGGGAGCACAGATACGCAGTATTTT. This encodes CASAGSTDTQYF.

The chain couples TRBV7-7 to TRBJ2-2; TRBD1 is a possible D gene (6 bases). The CDR3 covers 14 residues. Germline V gene lookup returns CDR1 SSHAT and CDR2 FNYEAQ (reference sequence). The germline V and J ends were trimmed by 10 bases and 1 base, with 13 bases remaining between them. CDR3 DNA: TGTGCCACCCAGGGGTTAAGGAACACCGGGGAGCTGTTTTTT. Residues: CATQGLRNTGELFF.

The genes are TRBV6-5 and TRBJ2-2, with 8 bases matching TRBD2. Germline CDR1 reads MNHEY; CDR2 reads SVGAGI. This CDR3 is built from 13 residues. Trimming removed 9 bases from V and 5 bases from J; junction bases left unmatched: 5. The chain's CDR3 is CASSGIGTGELFF. Written as DNA, the CDR3 is TGTGCCAGTAGCGGGATCGGTACCGGGGAGCTGTTTTTT.

The count of this clone is one. This chain joins TRBV4-1 and TRBJ2-1, with 7 nucleotides matching TRBD2. The CDR3 runs 15 residues. Trimming cost V 1 base and J 9 bases; bases outside gene matches: 9. Germline V CDR1 and CDR2: MGHRA, YSYEKL. The CDR3 DNA reads as TGCGCCAGCAGCCAAGGGCGGGAGAGGGTCGGTGAGCAGTTCTTC. It is translated as CASSQGRERVGEQFF.

CDR3 region: CASSQTTGGYTF. For the CDR3, the DNA is TGTGCCAGCAGCCAAACGACGGGTGGCTACACCTTC. The gene calls are TRBV7-2 and TRBJ1-2; no clear D gene. CDR1 and CDR2 from the germline V gene are SGHTA and FQGNSA. The CDR3 runs 12 residues. V lost 5 bases, J lost 7 bases, and 11 bases lay in between.

V and J are TRBV27 and TRBJ2-7; TRBD1 agrees at 9 bases. The V gene end was trimmed by 3 bases and the J gene end by 0 bases; junction bases not matched to a gene: 3. CDR3 length equals 15 residues. Germline lookup yields CDR1 MNHEY and CDR2 SMNVEV (reference sequence). CDR3 in amino acids: CASSFGTGPSYEQYF. In DNA, the CDR3 is TGTGCCAGCAGTTTCGGGACAGGGCCCTCCTACGAGCAGTACTTC.

The chain carries TRBV2 and TRBJ2-7, with 8 bases aligning to TRBD1. J lost 2 bases, V lost 6 bases, and 9 bases had no gene match. The CDR3 loop spans 15 amino acids. Germline assignment: CDR1 SNHLY and CDR2 FYNNEI. CDR3: CASRSWTGSPYEQYF. In DNA, the CDR3 is TGTGCCAGCAGATCATGGACAGGGAGCCCCTACGAGCAGTACTTC.

The genes are TRBV6-1 and TRBJ2-5, with 10 bases aligning to TRBD1. Germline V gene lookup returns CDR1 MNHNS and CDR2 SASEGT. CDR3 length: 14 residues. Trimming removed 5 bases from V and 5 bases from J; junction bases left unmatched: 5. The CDR3 DNA reads as TGTGCCAGCAGTCGACAGGGGGCTGGGGAGACCCAGTACTTC. Translating it yields CASSRQGAGETQYF.

The chain is built from TRBV28 and TRBJ1-2; maybe TRBD1 (5 bases). The CDR3 consists of 12 residues. Germline V lookup: CDR1 MDHEN, CDR2 SYDVKM. Trimming took off 5 bases at V and 4 bases at J, with 8 bases between the two ends. The CDR3 bases are TGTGCCAGCAGTCCCGACAGCTATGGCTACACCTTC. Translating gives CASSPDSYGYTF.

The J gene is TRBJ2-7, the V gene TRBV11-2, with 12 positions matching TRBD2. J was trimmed by 6 bases and V by 7 bases; bases with no gene match: 7. This CDR3 has 14 residues. Germline V gene data show CDR1 as SGHAT and CDR2 as FQNNGV. CDR3: CASTPGTSGLEQYF. DNA of the CDR3: TGTGCCAGCACCCCAGGGACTAGCGGGCTCGAGCAGTACTTC.

V and J are TRBV28 and TRBJ2-7; D ambiguous. CDR3 length equals 13 residues. Per the germline V gene, CDR1 is MDHEN and CDR2 is SYDVKM. Trimming pared 3 bases from V and 1 base from J, leaving 7 bases between. The CDR3 DNA is TGTGCCAGCAGTTTCCCGGGTTCCTACGAGCAGTACTTC. Protein: CASSFPGSYEQYF.

The V gene is TRBV19, the J gene TRBJ2-1, with 10 bases identical to TRBD1. CDR1 and CDR2 from the germline V gene are LNHDA and SQIVND (reference sequence). This CDR3 contains 13 residues. V lost 4 bases and J lost 7; bases outside the gene matches: 1. The CDR3 sequence is CASSRTGGNEQFF. The CDR3 nucleotides are TGTGCCAGTAGTAGGACAGGGGGAAATGAGCAGTTCTTC.

The chain recombines TRBV19 with TRBJ2-4; 8 nucleotides align to TRBD2. The CDR3 has 15 amino acids. V gave up 3 bases and J gave up 8 bases; unmatched junction bases: 9. Germline CDR1 reads LNHDA; CDR2 reads SQIVND (reference sequence). CDR3 protein: CASSMSGTGGDIQYF. CDR3 bases: TGTGCCAGTAGTATGAGCGGGACGGGGGGGGACATTCAGTACTTC.

The chain recombines TRBV15 with TRBJ2-5, with D perhaps matching TRBD2 (5 bases). V gave up 0 bases and J gave up 4 bases, with 12 bases separating them. There are 15 residues in the CDR3. CDR1 LNHNV and CDR2 YYDKDF come from the germline V gene (reference sequence). The DNA of the CDR3 is TGTGCCACCAGCAGAGATCTGGGAGTAAGAGAGACCCAGTACTTC. It specifies CATSRDLGVRETQYF.

The J gene is TRBJ2-5, the V gene TRBV28, with a possible D match to TRBD1 (6 bases). The V and J ends lost 5 bases and 3 bases respectively, with 13 bases between them. CDR3 size: 14 residues. CDR1 is MDHEN and CDR2 is SYDVKM in the germline V gene. The CDR3, as DNA: TGTGCCAGCAGTCCAGGGGCGCTTAAAGAGACCCAGTACTTC. It codes for CASSPGALKETQYF.

This clone was found once. The rearrangement links TRBV7-9 to TRBJ2-3; TRBD1 is a possible D gene (6 bases). From germline, CDR1 is SEHNR and CDR2 FQNEAQ (reference sequence). V was shortened by 3 bases and J by 5 bases, with 12 bases between the two germline ends. The length of the CDR3 is 14 residues. CDR3 sequence reads: CASSFSLGGDTQYF. The CDR3 DNA is TGTGCCAGCAGCTTTTCACTAGGGGGAGATACGCAGTATTTT.